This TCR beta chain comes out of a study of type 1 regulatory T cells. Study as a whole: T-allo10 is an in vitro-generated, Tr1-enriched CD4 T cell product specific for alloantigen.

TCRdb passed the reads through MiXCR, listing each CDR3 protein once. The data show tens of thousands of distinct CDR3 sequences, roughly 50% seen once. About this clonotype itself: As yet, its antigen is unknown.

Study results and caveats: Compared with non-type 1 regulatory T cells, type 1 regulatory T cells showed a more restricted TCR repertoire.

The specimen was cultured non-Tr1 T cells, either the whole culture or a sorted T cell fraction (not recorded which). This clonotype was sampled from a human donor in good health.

CDR3 coding DNA: TGCAGTGCGCCGGGACAGGGGAACTACGAGCAGTACTTC. The encoded protein is CSAPGQGNYEQYF. The chain is built from TRBV20-1 and TRBJ2-7; TRBD1 aligns across 10 bases. Per the germline V gene, CDR1 is DFQATT and CDR2 is SNEGSKA (reference sequence). After removal of 6 bases from V and 3 bases from J, the junction contained 5 bases not matched to a gene. This CDR3 has 13 amino acids.